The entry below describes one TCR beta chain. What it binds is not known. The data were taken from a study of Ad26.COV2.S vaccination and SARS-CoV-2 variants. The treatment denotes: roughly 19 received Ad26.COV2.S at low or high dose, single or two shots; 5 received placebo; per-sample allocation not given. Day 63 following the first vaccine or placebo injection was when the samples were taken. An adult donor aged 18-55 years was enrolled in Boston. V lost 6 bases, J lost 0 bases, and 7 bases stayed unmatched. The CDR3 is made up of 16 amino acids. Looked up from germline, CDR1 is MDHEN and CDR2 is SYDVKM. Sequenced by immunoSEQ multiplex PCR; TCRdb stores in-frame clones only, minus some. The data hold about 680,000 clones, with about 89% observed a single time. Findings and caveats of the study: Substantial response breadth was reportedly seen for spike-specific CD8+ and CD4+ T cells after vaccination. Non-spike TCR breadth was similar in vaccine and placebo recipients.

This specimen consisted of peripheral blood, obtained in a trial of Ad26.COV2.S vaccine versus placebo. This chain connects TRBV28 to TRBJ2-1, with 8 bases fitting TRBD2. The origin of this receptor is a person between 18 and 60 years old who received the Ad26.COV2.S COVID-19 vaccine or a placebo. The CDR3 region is CASSSSGTSSYNEQFF. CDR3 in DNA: TGTGCCAGCAGCTCCTCCGGGACTAGCTCCTACAATGAGCAGTTCTTC.